Listed below are T cell receptor beta chains from one sample, sequenced in a study of blood T cell repertoires in COVID-19. Sequencing was performed with immunoSEQ multiplex PCR; in TCRdb, only in-frame clones are kept and a portion is missing. The sample contains 70,000 or so clones, 70% to 90% of which appear only once. The material sequenced was peripheral blood. These TCRs come from a man in his fifties or sixties with acute or convalescent COVID-19. CDR3s include the opening cysteine and the closing phenylalanine or tryptophan. D genes are given only for firm matches. Some rows have no size entry. The others give once, few or many, or a class for an expanded clone.

TRBV27	TRBJ2-7	NA	NA	TGTGCCAGCAGTTTATGGGCCAGGTCCTACGAGCAGTACTTC	CASSLWARSYEQYF
TRBV18	TRBJ2-7	NA	NA	TGTGCCAGCTCGGTAGCGGAGTCCTACGAGCAGTACTTC	CASSVAESYEQYF
TRBV2	TRBJ2-3	NA	TRBD1	TGTGCCAGCACGGGACAGCTCGAAGATACGCAGTATTTT	CASTGQLEDTQYF
TRBV5-1	TRBJ2-5	few	NA	TGCGCCAGCAGTCCACAGGGTTTGGAAACCCAGTACTTC	CASSPQGLETQYF
TRBV12-5	TRBJ1-2	NA	TRBD1	TGTGCTAGTGGTTACGGGGACAGGCCCAACTATGGCTACACCTTC	CASGYGDRPNYGYTF
TRBV2	TRBJ2-7	few	NA	TGTGCCAGCAGTGTCGAGGTCGGTCGAGGCGAGCAGTACTTC	CASSVEVGRGEQYF
TRBV28	TRBJ1-3	NA	TRBD1	TGTGCCAGCAGTTTCAGGGGGAACACCATATATTTT	CASSFRGNTIYF
TRBV9	TRBJ1-3	NA	TRBD1	TGTGCCAGCAGGGAGATCCGGGACAGGGGGCCTGGAAACACCATATATTTT	CASREIRDRGPGNTIYF
TRBV25-1	TRBJ1-1	NA	NA	TGTGCCAGCAGCAGGAATCCGAACACTGAAGCTTTCTTT	CASSRNPNTEAFF
TRBV9	TRBJ2-2	few	NA	TGTGCCAGCAGCGTAGCGGGGTCCGGGGAGCTGTTTTTT	CASSVAGSGELFF
TRBV19	TRBJ2-7	NA	NA	TGTGCCAGTAGTGCCACAGGGAGTCTCTCCTACGAGCAGTACTTC	CASSATGSLSYEQYF
TRBV18	TRBJ2-3	NA	TRBD2	TGTGCCAGCTCACCGAATGGACTAGCGGACACAGATACGCAGTATTTT	CASSPNGLADTDTQYF
TRBV10-3	TRBJ2-1	NA	TRBD2	TGTGCCATCAAATCTTCTGAGCGGGGCGTCTACAATGAGCAGTTCTTC	CAIKSSERGVYNEQFF
TRBV5-1	TRBJ1-2	NA	NA	TGCGCCAGCACCCTTTCCGGGGTTCGGGGCTACACCTTC	CASTLSGVRGYTF
TRBV5-1	TRBJ1-2	NA	TRBD1	TGCGCCAGCAGCCTCGCACCGGGACAGGGGGCGATTTCGAACTATGGCTACACCTTC	CASSLAPGQGAISNYGYTF
TRBV16	TRBJ1-2	NA	NA	TGTGCCAGCAGCCAAATTTGGGGGGACTATGGCTACACCTTC	CASSQIWGDYGYTF
TRBV11-3	TRBJ2-1	NA	TRBD2	TGTGCCAGCAGCTTTACTAGCGGGATTAATGAGCAGTTCTTC	CASSFTSGINEQFF
TRBV12-3/TRBV12-4	TRBJ1-6	NA	NA	TGTGCCAGCAGGCGACAGAATTCACCCCTCCACTTT	CASRRQNSPLHF
TRBV7-3	TRBJ2-1	once	TRBD2	TGTGCCAGCAGCTTATCCAGCGGGAGATCTGGTGAGCAGTTCTTC	CASSLSSGRSGEQFF
TRBV10-3	TRBJ2-2	NA	NA	TGTGCCATCAGTGGCTCCGACAGAAACACCGGGGAGCTGTTTTTT	CAISGSDRNTGELFF
TRBV2	TRBJ2-1	NA	TRBD2	TGTGCCAGCAGTGAGGTGGTAGCGGGGGGACTAACCTACAATGAGCAGTTCTTC	CASSEVVAGGLTYNEQFF
TRBV21-1	TRBJ1-4	once	NA	TGTGCCAGCAGTCACAGGGGAACTAATGAAAAACTGTTTTTT	CASSHRGTNEKLFF
TRBV5-1	TRBJ1-1	few	TRBD1	TGCGCCAGCAGCCATATGACAGGGGGCAAATGGGGAACTGAAGCTTTCTTT	CASSHMTGGKWGTEAFF
TRBV11-3	TRBJ2-1	NA	TRBD2	TGTGCCAGCAGCTTAGATAGGTCAGCGGGGGGCTCCTACAATGAGCAGTTCTTC	CASSLDRSAGGSYNEQFF
TRBV11-3	TRBJ2-3	once	NA	TGTGCCAGCAGCTTAGGGGGCAGTGACACGCAGTATTTT	CASSLGGSDTQYF
TRBV5-1	TRBJ2-1	NA	NA	TGCGCCAGCAGCTTCAGGATAGAATACAATGAGCAGTTCTTC	CASSFRIEYNEQFF